The T cell receptor beta chain under discussion was sequenced for a study of CD8 T cells in ankylosing spondylitis. The CDR3 spans 13 residues. Germline assignment: CDR1 SGHDT and CDR2 YYEEEE. The ends were cut back, 1 base at V and 4 bases at J, with 7 bases in the middle. With molecular barcodes, quantitative 5'-RACE was used to make the TCR beta libraries. TCRdb re-called the 5' RACE reads through MiXCR, storing one row per CDR3 protein. The sample lists 200,000 to 300,000 distinct CDR3 sequences, roughly 8.6% seen once, with 6.8% in the top ten. This clonotype was detected ten times or more. What it recognizes is unknown. Study-level points and caveats: In synovial fluid and blood from reactive arthritis, some motif variants were previously reported.

V is TRBV5-6 and J is TRBJ2-3; D might be TRBD2 (5 bases). Sequenced input: blood, either unsorted or a sorted T cell fraction (not recorded which). The sequence derives from a male donor with ankylosing spondylitis or in good health (not recorded which). CDR3: CASSLRGADTQYF. CDR3 sequence (DNA): TGTGCCAGCAGCTTGCGGGGTGCAGATACGCAGTATTTT. The whole variable domain, filled in from reference TRBV5-6 and TRBJ2-3, reads DAGVTQSPTHLIKTRGQQVTLRCSPKSGHDTVSWYQQALGQGPQFIFQYYEEEERQRGNFPDRFSGHQFPNYSSELNVNALLLGDSALYLCASSLRGADTQYFGPGTRLTVL.